Listed below are T cell receptor beta chains from one sample, sequenced in a study of blood T cell repertoires in COVID-19. Profiling relied on immunoSEQ multiplex PCR, and the TCRdb table lists in-frame clones only, not all of them. The sample has 200,000 to 300,000 clones, around 86% seen once. The sequenced material came from PBMCs or T cells enriched from blood (not recorded which). The receptors shown here come from a woman aged 40 to 50 with acute COVID-19. The CDR3 runs from the conserved cysteine through the conserved F or W. A D gene is named only where the DNA matches it firmly. Part of the rows lack a size; the others show once, few, many or a class for expanded clones.

abundance	d_gene	j_gene	len	v_gene	CDR3aa	CDR3nt
NA	NA	TRBJ1-1	19	TRBV5-5	CASSLLGQGGTLMNTEAFF	TGTGCCAGCAGCTTGCTCGGGCAAGGGGGAACCCTAATGAACACTGAAGCTTTCTTT
NA	NA	TRBJ2-7	13	TRBV2	CASTYRGAGEQYF	TGTGCCAGCACATACCGGGGGGCGGGGGAGCAGTACTTC
NA	NA	TRBJ1-3	14	TRBV11-2	CASSLAGDGNTIYF	TGTGCCAGCAGCTTAGCAGGGGATGGAAACACCATATATTTT
NA	TRBD1	TRBJ1-5	16	TRBV5-8	CASSLRVGQGYQPQHF	TGTGCCAGCAGCTTGCGTGTGGGACAGGGTTATCAGCCCCAGCATTTT
NA	TRBD2	TRBJ2-3	16	TRBV24-1	CATSDSLAGRTDTQYF	TGTGCCACCAGTGACTCCTTAGCGGGACGCACAGATACGCAGTATTTT
NA	TRBD2	TRBJ2-7	13	TRBV19	CASSIGLAGEQYF	TGTGCCAGTAGTATAGGTCTAGCGGGCGAGCAGTACTTC
NA	NA	TRBJ2-2	16	TRBV19	CASTSRRLANTGELFF	TGTGCCAGTACCTCCAGGCGCCTCGCGAACACCGGGGAGCTGTTTTTT
NA	TRBD2	TRBJ2-5	17	TRBV25-1	CASSVALSLAGEETQYF	TGTGCCAGCAGTGTAGCCTTATCGCTAGCGGGGGAAGAGACCCAGTACTTC
NA	NA	TRBJ1-1	15	TRBV10-2	CASSGARGFDTEAFF	TGCGCCAGCAGCGGAGCTCGGGGTTTCGATACTGAAGCTTTCTTT
NA	NA	TRBJ1-1	15	TRBV5-4	CASINAGGLSTEAFF	TGTGCCAGCATCAACGCCGGGGGGCTGTCCACTGAAGCTTTCTTT
NA	TRBD1	TRBJ2-7	15	TRBV6-5	CASKKGQGAPYEQYF	TGTGCCAGCAAAAAGGGACAGGGGGCCCCCTACGAGCAGTACTTC
NA	NA	TRBJ1-2	14	TRBV10-2	CASRPGSNDYGYTF	TGCGCCAGCAGGCCGGGATCTAACGACTATGGCTACACCTTC
NA	NA	TRBJ2-5	12	TRBV2	CASRKAEETQYF	TGTGCCAGCAGGAAAGCGGAAGAGACCCAGTACTTC
NA	TRBD2	TRBJ2-1	13	TRBV7-3	CASSFGGDNEQFF	TGTGCCAGCAGCTTTGGGGGGGACAATGAGCAGTTCTTC
NA	NA	TRBJ1-1	13	TRBV10-3	CAISENRATEAFF	TGTGCCATCAGTGAGAACAGGGCCACTGAAGCTTTCTTT
NA	TRBD1	TRBJ1-1	15	TRBV18	CASSRETGEVTEAFF	TGTGCCAGCTCACGTGAGACAGGGGAGGTCACTGAAGCTTTCTTT
NA	NA	TRBJ1-5	12	TRBV4-1	CASSQDRQPQHF	TGCGCCAGCAGCCAAGATCGTCAGCCCCAGCATTTT
NA	TRBD1	TRBJ2-7	16	TRBV3-1/TRBV3-2	CASSQARTGGSYEQYF	TGTGCCAGCAGCCAAGCCAGGACAGGGGGCTCCTACGAGCAGTACTTC
NA	TRBD2	TRBJ2-7	15	TRBV6-2/TRBV6-3	CASSYSMIAGDEQYF	TGTGCCAGCAGTTACTCGATGATAGCGGGAGACGAGCAGTACTTC
NA	TRBD2	TRBJ2-1	15	TRBV30	CAWSVQAGSYNEQFF	TGTGCCTGGAGTGTACAAGCGGGAAGTTACAATGAGCAGTTCTTC
NA	TRBD1	TRBJ2-1	16	TRBV20-1	CSASKGGTGLRNEQFF	TGCAGTGCTAGTAAGGGGGGGACAGGGTTGCGTAATGAGCAGTTCTTC
NA	NA	TRBJ1-1	15	TRBV5-1	CASSLGGQGNTEAFF	TGCGCCAGCAGCTTGGGGGGTCAGGGGAACACTGAAGCTTTCTTT
once	TRBD2	TRBJ2-2	18	TRBV25-1	CASSEWASSGMNTGELFF	TGTGCCAGCAGTGAATGGGCGTCTAGCGGGATGAACACCGGGGAGCTGTTTTTT
NA	NA	TRBJ1-3	15	TRBV5-1	CASSMGHFLGNTIYF	TGCGCCAGCAGCATGGGACACTTTCTTGGAAACACCATATATTTT